The entry below describes one T cell receptor (beta chain). Assembly of TCR beta libraries relied on iRepertoire HTBI primers together with Arm-PCR of CDR3 regions. TCRdb recomputed calls from the multiplex PCR reads with MiXCR, one row per CDR3 protein. The sample records hundreds of thousands of distinct CDR3 sequences, 16% being singletons. The CDR3 loop spans 15 amino acids. CDR1 is MDHEN, CDR2 SYDVKM, per germline. V lost 2 bases and J lost 6, with 14 bases in between. This entry comes from a study of regulatory T cells in long-lasting Graves disease. Time point indicated: newly diagnosed GD, antithyroid drugs for less than 3 months. TCR sequences were obtained from RNA taken from PBMCs. These same records also appear under a second study, on T cells in Graves' hyperthyroidism and ophthalmopathy. From that second work: The HTBI primer set drove a first-round RT-PCR of the TCR CDR3.

The source material was peripheral blood mononuclear cells (PBMCs), sampled at new diagnosis, from a patient treated with antithyroid drugs. The receptor was derived from a woman in her thirties with Graves disease. This rearrangement joins TRBV28 to TRBJ1-5; D gene uncertain. For the CDR3, the DNA is TGTGCCAGCAGTTTAGTAAATATAAGGGCTCAGCCCCAGCATTTT. Translation: CASSLVNIRAQPQHF. Variable domain in full (rest from reference TRBV28 and TRBJ1-5): DVKVTQSSRYLVKRTGEKVFLECVQDMDHENMFWYRQDPGLGLRLIYFSYDVKMKEKGDIPEGYSVSREKKERFSLILESASTNQTSMYLCASSLVNIRAQPQHFGDGTRLSIL.